The entry below describes one T cell receptor (beta chain). The entry originates in a study of T cell responses to AZD1222 COVID-19 vaccine. This table comes from immunoSEQ multiplex PCR, and its TCRdb copy is limited to in-frame clones, with some not included. Seen here are 82,000 or so clones, 90% observed once, and the top ten hold about 5%. Germline V gives CDR1 LGHDT, CDR2 YNNKEL (reference sequence). CDR3 length: 16 amino acids. Germline trimming cut 5 bases from V and 1 base from J; bases unmatched to any gene: 6. The chain carries TRBV3-1 (or the pseudogene TRBV3-2) and TRBJ1-5; 9 bases match TRBD1. The sequenced sample was peripheral blood, obtained on day 0 of AZD1222 vaccination. The sequence was collected from an adult in good health. The CDR3 DNA is TGTGCCAGCAGCTCCTCGGACAGGGGAAGCAATCAGCCCCAGCATTTT. Its protein is CASSSSDRGSNQPQHF.